The rows below give T cell receptor beta chains drawn from one sample of a study of PD-1 blockade in classical Hodgkin lymphoma. The protocol was immunoSEQ multiplex PCR, while the TCRdb copy is restricted to in-frame clones and leaves out a portion. There are some 90,000 clones in the sample; 78% occur only once, and 9.4% lies in the top ten. Sequencing was performed on peripheral blood mononuclear cells (PBMCs), taken before the fourth cycle of nivolumab. These receptors came from a human donor with classical Hodgkin lymphoma. Both conserved end residues are part of each CDR3. A D gene is named only where the DNA matches it firmly. Rows may omit the clone size; those that give it use once, few, many or a size class.

V: TRBV18
J: TRBJ2-3
D: NA
size: NA
DNA: TGTGCCAGCTCACCACCTTCAGATACAGATACGCAGTATTTT
CDR3: CASSPPSDTDTQYF

V: TRBV9
J: TRBJ2-2
D: NA
size: NA
DNA: TGTGCCAGCAGCCCTCGGACTAACACCGGGGAGCTGTTTTTT
CDR3: CASSPRTNTGELFF

V: TRBV7-6
J: TRBJ2-1
D: NA
size: NA
DNA: TGTGCCAGCAGCCGTAATGCGGGCAATGAGCAGTTCTTC
CDR3: CASSRNAGNEQFF

V: TRBV14
J: TRBJ2-3
D: NA
size: NA
DNA: TGTGCCAGCAGCCAACTTAATACGCAGTATTTT
CDR3: CASSQLNTQYF

V: TRBV28
J: TRBJ1-2
D: NA
size: NA
DNA: TGTGCCAGCAGTTTTCGAGGGTATGGCTACACCTTC
CDR3: CASSFRGYGYTF

V: TRBV10-3
J: TRBJ2-2
D: NA
size: NA
DNA: TGTGCCATCACGAACACCGGGGAGCTGTTTTTT
CDR3: CAITNTGELFF

V: TRBV6-5
J: TRBJ2-7
D: NA
size: NA
DNA: TGTGCCAGCAGTAACCGGGGCTACGAGCAGTACTTC
CDR3: CASSNRGYEQYF

V: TRBV18
J: TRBJ2-7
D: TRBD1
size: NA
DNA: TGTGCCAGCTCACCACCTACCTCCGGGACAGGGTCCTACGAGCAGTACTTC
CDR3: CASSPPTSGTGSYEQYF

V: TRBV6-6
J: TRBJ2-5
D: NA
size: NA
DNA: TGTGCCAGTACAGATTACCTGGACCAGTACTTC
CDR3: CASTDYLDQYF

V: TRBV25-1
J: TRBJ2-5
D: TRBD2
size: NA
DNA: TGTGCCTCGAGGCGGGAGGGCCTTGAGACCCAGTACTTC
CDR3: CASRREGLETQYF

V: TRBV27
J: TRBJ1-6
D: NA
size: few
DNA: TGTGCCAGCAGTTTGGCCAGCTCCCAGAGCTCCTATAATTCACCCCTCCACTTT
CDR3: CASSLASSQSSYNSPLHF

V: TRBV4-3
J: TRBJ2-7
D: NA
size: NA
DNA: TGCGCCAGCAGCCAAGAGGGCCCTACCTACGAGCAGTACTTC
CDR3: CASSQEGPTYEQYF

V: TRBV5-1
J: TRBJ1-2
D: NA
size: NA
DNA: TGCGCCAGCAGCTTGGAGGGAGGGGTAGGTGGCTACACCTTC
CDR3: CASSLEGGVGGYTF

V: TRBV27
J: TRBJ2-5
D: NA
size: NA
DNA: TGTGCCAGCAGACGCCCGGGACATCAGGAGACCCAGTACTTC
CDR3: CASRRPGHQETQYF

V: TRBV18
J: TRBJ1-2
D: NA
size: NA
DNA: TGTGCCAGCTCGCAAAGGGAGCACTATGGCTACACCTTC
CDR3: CASSQREHYGYTF

V: TRBV6-5
J: TRBJ1-2
D: TRBD1
size: few
DNA: TGTGCCAGCCTGGACAGGGGGAATGGCTACACCTTC
CDR3: CASLDRGNGYTF

V: TRBV7-2
J: TRBJ2-7
D: TRBD2
size: NA
DNA: TGTGCCAGCAGCTTAGCGCTATCTAGCGGTACCTACGAGCAGTACTTC
CDR3: CASSLALSSGTYEQYF

V: TRBV28
J: TRBJ2-3
D: NA
size: NA
DNA: TGTGCCAGCTTAGCGGGCACAGATACGCAGTATTTT
CDR3: CASLAGTDTQYF

V: TRBV6-5
J: TRBJ1-2
D: NA
size: NA
DNA: TGTGCCAGCAGTTACATAGCTGGTGGCTATGGCTACACCTTC
CDR3: CASSYIAGGYGYTF

V: TRBV6-6
J: TRBJ2-3
D: TRBD2
size: NA
DNA: TGTGCCAGCAGTAGAGGACTAGCGGACACAGATACGCAGTATTTT
CDR3: CASSRGLADTDTQYF

V: TRBV25-1
J: TRBJ2-1
D: NA
size: once
DNA: TGTGCCAGCAGTGAATATTGGGCAGGGAACAATGAGCAGTTCTTC
CDR3: CASSEYWAGNNEQFF

V: TRBV30
J: TRBJ1-3
D: NA
size: NA
DNA: TGTGCCTGGACTACGACCCCTGGGAGGGCCATATATTTT
CDR3: CAWTTTPGRAIYF

V: TRBV19
J: TRBJ1-2
D: NA
size: NA
DNA: TGTGCCAGTAGTATAGGGGGCGTTGGCTACACCTTC
CDR3: CASSIGGVGYTF

V: TRBV28
J: TRBJ1-4
D: NA
size: few
DNA: TGTGCCAGCAGTGTTACGGGGGTGAGAATGAATGAAAAACTGTTTTTT
CDR3: CASSVTGVRMNEKLFF

V: TRBV6-6
J: TRBJ2-7
D: TRBD2
size: NA
DNA: TGTGCCAGCAGAACAGCGGGGGGGCCCTACGAGCAGTACTTC
CDR3: CASRTAGGPYEQYF

V: TRBV6-1
J: TRBJ2-1
D: TRBD2
size: NA
DNA: TGTGCCAGCAGCGTATTGTTTCTAGCGGGGGATGAGCAGTTCTTC
CDR3: CASSVLFLAGDEQFF

V: TRBV7-3
J: TRBJ1-1
D: NA
size: NA
DNA: TGTGCCAGCAGCTTCTCGGGGGCCACTGAAGCTTTCTTT
CDR3: CASSFSGATEAFF

V: TRBV11-2
J: TRBJ2-1
D: TRBD2
size: NA
DNA: TGTGCCAGCAGCCATATAGCGGGAGCCTACAATGAGCAGTTCTTC
CDR3: CASSHIAGAYNEQFF

V: TRBV9
J: TRBJ2-1
D: NA
size: NA
DNA: TGTGCCAGCAGCGCAGGGACCTCCTACAATGAGCAGTTCTTC
CDR3: CASSAGTSYNEQFF

V: TRBV11-3
J: TRBJ2-2
D: TRBD1
size: NA
DNA: TGTGCCAGCAGCTCCGGGACAGGGAAGCACCCGAACACCGGGGAGCTGTTTTTT
CDR3: CASSSGTGKHPNTGELFF

V: TRBV19
J: TRBJ1-5
D: NA
size: NA
DNA: TGTGCCAGTACTACCGAGGGGGGTAGCAATCAGCCCCAGCATTTT
CDR3: CASTTEGGSNQPQHF

V: TRBV6-6
J: TRBJ1-2
D: NA
size: NA
DNA: TGTGCCAGCAGCTCCGGGACATTCCATGGCTACACCTTC
CDR3: CASSSGTFHGYTF

V: TRBV10-3
J: TRBJ2-1
D: TRBD1
size: NA
DNA: TGTGCCATCGCAAGGGGACAGAGCTCCTACAATGAGCAGTTCTTC
CDR3: CAIARGQSSYNEQFF

V: TRBV6-6
J: TRBJ2-3
D: TRBD2
size: NA
DNA: TGTGCCACCCTAGCGGGAGGGCCTGTAGATACGCAGTATTTT
CDR3: CATLAGGPVDTQYF

V: TRBV18
J: TRBJ2-1
D: NA
size: NA
DNA: TGTGCCAGCTCACTACTAGCAGGGGATGAGCAGTTCTTC
CDR3: CASSLLAGDEQFF

V: TRBV2
J: TRBJ1-4
D: NA
size: few
DNA: TGTGCCAGCAGCGCCAGGGTTCTGGCAACTAATGAAAAACTGTTTTTT
CDR3: CASSARVLATNEKLFF

V: TRBV27
J: TRBJ2-6
D: NA
size: NA
DNA: TGTGCCAGCAGGGGCTCTGGGGCCAACGTCCTGACTTTC
CDR3: CASRGSGANVLTF